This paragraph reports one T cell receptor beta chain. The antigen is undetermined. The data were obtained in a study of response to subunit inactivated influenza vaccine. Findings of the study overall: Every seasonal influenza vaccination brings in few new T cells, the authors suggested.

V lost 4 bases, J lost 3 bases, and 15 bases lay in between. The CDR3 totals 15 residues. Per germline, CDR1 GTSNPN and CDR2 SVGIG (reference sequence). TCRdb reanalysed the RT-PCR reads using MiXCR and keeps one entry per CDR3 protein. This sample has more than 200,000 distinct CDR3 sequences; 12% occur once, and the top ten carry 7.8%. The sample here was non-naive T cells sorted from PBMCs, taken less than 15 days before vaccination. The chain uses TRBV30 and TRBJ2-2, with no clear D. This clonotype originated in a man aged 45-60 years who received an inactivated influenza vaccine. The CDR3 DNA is TGTGCCTGGAATTTGAAGATCAAGGACACCGGGGAGCTGTTTTTT. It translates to CAWNLKIKDTGELFF.